Given below is one T cell receptor (beta chain) in context. The data derive from a study of blood T cell repertoires in COVID-19. Study at large: Sites across the United States, Italy and Spain contributed samples from acute and convalescent COVID-19. In each case, the material was cDNA or gDNA derived from T cells, B-cell-depleted T cells, or PBMCs.

Germline values: CDR1 LNHDA, CDR2 SQIVND (reference sequence). This CDR3 region has 18 residues. V dropped 2 bases and J dropped 0; count of bases not matched to a gene: 9. Libraries were prepared by immunoSEQ multiplex PCR; TCRdb keeps only in-frame clonotypes and omits some of them. Of hundreds of thousands of clones in the sample, roughly 90% were seen once. Participant reports of clinical history set cohort assignment. J is TRBJ2-1 and V is TRBV19; 8 bases line up with TRBD2. Sequencing was done on a sample of PBMCs or T cells enriched from blood (not recorded which). The TCR originated in a woman aged 25-40 years who had recovered from COVID-19. Here the CDR3 DNA reads TGTGCCAGTAGTATAATCGTCCAGCGGGGGAGCTCCTACAATGAGCAGTTCTTC. This codes for CASSIIVQRGSSYNEQFF.